The subject of this entry is one T cell receptor (beta chain). Antigen specificity is unknown. Germline values: CDR1 MNHEY, CDR2 SMNVEV (reference sequence). Unmatched junction bases numbered 6, after V lost 3 bases and J lost 2 bases. This CDR3 is built from 16 residues. Naive CD8 cells lacked CD45RO, underwent positive selection for CCR7 and left out terminally differentiated effector memory CD45RA+ cells. This record comes from a study of shared clonotypes between healthy human individuals. Study-level findings and limits: Incomplete sequencing of sorted subsets was indicated by rarefaction despite large depth. When naive CD4 clonotypes were compared across a few donors, about 4.8% were shared. On the whole, naive subsets had larger estimated richness than memory subsets had.

Sorted subsets were amplified in replicate PCRs using 150 to 250 ng DNA, approximately 30,000 T cell genomes. Data came from immunoSEQ multiplex PCR; TCRdb stores just in-frame clones and leaves some out. This table has about 2.2 million clones, approximately 92% appearing once. The sequencing sample was made of naive CD8+ T cells from PBMCs. The clonotype comes from a man aged 18 to 30 in good health. Some clones in this sample may be carry-over from other donors' samples. The V and J genes are TRBV27 and TRBJ2-1; 8 bases map to TRBD2. CDR3 in amino acids: CASSFSGNVPYNEQFF. The CDR3 DNA follows: TGTGCCAGCAGTTTTAGCGGGAATGTGCCCTACAATGAGCAGTTCTTC.